This TCR beta chain was obtained from a study of Ad26.COV2.S vaccination and SARS-CoV-2 variants. The wider study: Enrolled in COV1001, the donor was in the Ad26.COV2.S trial arm, which received the vaccine.

The V gene's germline CDR1 is LNHDA and CDR2 SQIVND (reference sequence). This CDR3 is 13 amino acids long. V was shortened by 3 bases and J by 3 bases, with 8 bases between the two germline ends. The treatment here: roughly 18 received Ad26.COV2.S at low or high dose, single or two shots; 5 received placebo; per-sample allocation not given. After the first vaccine or placebo injection, samples were drawn on day 63. TCRdb's copy holds only in-frame clones and misses some; the assay was immunoSEQ multiplex PCR. The top ten hold less than 4.5% of the sample, which has roughly 420,000 clones, roughly 90% seen once.

The source material was peripheral blood, sampled in a trial of Ad26.COV2.S vaccine versus placebo. The chain recombines TRBV19 with TRBJ1-1, with D possibly matching TRBD1 (5 bases). This clonotype originated in a person aged 18-60 years who received the Ad26.COV2.S COVID-19 vaccine or a placebo. CDR3 sequence reads: CASSMEGYTEAFF. The CDR3, as DNA: TGTGCCAGTAGTATGGAGGGGTACACTGAAGCTTTCTTT.